What follows are 27 T cell receptor beta chains derived from one specimen sequenced in a study of blood T cells in healthy people across ages. Using a J-beta primer mix together with a sample-barcoded 5' primer, a second PCR was run for roughly 6 to 11 cycles. TCRdb redid the calling of the 5' RACE reads with MiXCR, one entry per CDR3 protein. Among approximately 940,000 distinct CDR3 sequences listed, around 46% were seen once. The sequenced sample consisted of blood. These receptors were collected from a man aged 30 to 39 in good health.

In its sample, this clonotype was seen a few times. One end of the junction is discordant with germline, which a read error may explain. The chain has TRBV3-1 and TRBJ1-1; D is ambiguous. The CDR3 totals 17 residues. Germline V lookup: CDR1 LGHDT, CDR2 YNNKEL (reference sequence). The CDR3 DNA follows: TGTGCCAGCAGCCAAGAATTGGGCAGCTCGTTGAACACTGCAGCTTTCTTT. Its protein product is CASSQELGSSLNTAAFF.

This chain joins TRBV29-1 and TRBJ2-5; tentatively, D is TRBD1 or TRBD2 (6 bases each). The end of the DNA fits TRBJ2-7 better, so the J call may be wrong. Germline CDR1 SQVTM, CDR2 ANQGSEA. This CDR3 region has 12 residues. The CDR3 DNA is TGCAGCGTAGGAGGGGGGAACTACGAGCAGTACTTC. This encodes CSVGGGNYEQYF.

This clonotype showed up just a few times. The chain carries TRBV5-1 and TRBJ2-1, with D tentatively TRBD1 or TRBD2 (5 bases each). From germline, CDR1 is SGHRS and CDR2 YFSETQ. V shed 2 bases and J shed 4 bases, with 13 bases lying between them. This CDR3 is built from 15 residues. The CDR3, as DNA: TGCGCCAGCAGCTTAGAGGGGAGAACGTACAATGAGCAGTTCTTC. Its protein is CASSLEGRTYNEQFF.

This clonotype came up many times. J is TRBJ2-5 and V is TRBV11-3; D call uncertain. Trimming removed 0 bases at V and 2 bases at J, with 4 bases between. Germline V gene lookup returns CDR1 SGHNT and CDR2 YENEEA. The CDR3 is 13 residues long. CDR3 sequence: CASSLDRQETQYF. The CDR3 coding sequence is TGTGCCAGCAGCTTAGACAGGCAAGAGACCCAGTACTTC.

The chain has TRBV2 and TRBJ1-5; TRBD1 agrees at 9 bases. The CDR3 has 14 amino acids. CDR1 SNHLY and CDR2 FYNNEI come from the germline V gene. The V segment lost 6 bases and the J segment 6 bases; nucleotides outside the gene matches: 6. For the CDR3, the DNA is TGTGCCAGCAGACCAATACAGGGGGCTCAGCCCCAGCATTTT. This codes for CASRPIQGAQPQHF.

This chain connects TRBV20-1 to TRBJ2-7; 11 nucleotides agree with TRBD2. The V segment lost 0 bases and the J segment 6 bases; nucleotides outside the gene matches: 16. CDR3 length: 18 amino acids. Germline CDR1 reads DFQATT; CDR2 reads SNEGSKA (reference sequence). DNA for the CDR3: TGCAGTGCTAGAGATCCAGGCCTAGCGGGAGGTAGCCATGGCGAGCAGTACTTC. It specifies CSARDPGLAGGSHGEQYF.

This clonotype was recorded a few times. The chain combines TRBV27 with TRBJ2-6; no clear D gene. Germline-derived CDR1 and CDR2 are MNHEY and SMNVEV (reference sequence). The CDR3 covers 14 residues. Deletions cut 3 bases from V and 1 base from J, with 4 bases between. The CDR3 sequence: CASSFQSGANVLTF. CDR3 DNA sequence: TGTGCCAGCAGTTTTCAATCTGGGGCCAACGTCCTGACTTTC.

The genes are TRBV5-6 and TRBJ2-5; tentative D call: TRBD2 (6 bases). This CDR3 has 13 amino acids. The V end lost 2 bases, the J end lost 11 bases, and 16 bases lay between the germline ends. Per germline, CDR1 SGHDT and CDR2 YYEEEE. Here the CDR3 reads CASSFGGTKEQYF. The CDR3 nucleotides are TGTGCCAGCAGCTTTGGAGGGACGAAGGAGCAGTACTTC.

J is TRBJ2-6 and V is TRBV6-5; 7 nucleotides align to TRBD1. Germline V gene data show CDR1 as MNHEY and CDR2 as SVGAGI. The CDR3 has 20 amino acids. With 1 base clipped from V and 0 bases from J, the junction kept 12 bases outside the gene matches. The CDR3 loop reads CASSYLTPGQLSSGANVLTF. CDR3 coding DNA: TGTGCCAGCAGTTACTTAACACCGGGACAGCTATCCTCTGGGGCCAACGTCCTGACTTTC.

The rearrangement joins TRBV4-2 to TRBJ2-5, with D maybe TRBD2 (6 bases). The CDR3 covers 15 residues. V was pared by 5 bases and J by 2 bases, with 15 bases between. CDR1 LGHNA and CDR2 YNFKEQ come from the germline V gene. CDR3 coding DNA: TGTGCCAGCAGCACTAAAGGGGACTCGCAAGAGACCCAGTACTTC. Amino acid sequence: CASSTKGDSQETQYF.

The rearrangement joins TRBV25-1 to TRBJ1-1, with D perhaps matching TRBD1 (6 bases). The length of the CDR3 is 15 residues. The V gene lost 0 bases and the J gene lost 1 base, with 9 bases spanning the gap. Germline CDR1 reads MGHDK; CDR2 reads SYGVNS. CDR3 DNA: TGTGCCAGCAGTGAATATGGCAGGGGGAACACTGAAGCTTTCTTT. This sequence encodes CASSEYGRGNTEAFF.

This chain connects TRBV11-2 to TRBJ1-6; the match to TRBD1 covers 9 bases. Germline CDR1 is SGHAT and CDR2 is FQNNGV. CDR3 length: 16 residues. V shed 5 bases, J shed 10 bases, and the junction held 12 bases outside the gene matches. CDR3 in amino acids: CASSRSPTGGGSPLHF. The DNA for the CDR3 is TGTGCCAGCAGCCGAAGCCCTACAGGGGGCGGGTCACCCCTCCACTTT. Based on the CDR3 plus reference TRBV11-2 and TRBJ1-6, the full variable domain is EAGVAQSPRYKIIEKRQSVAFWCNPISGHATLYWYQQILGQGPKLLIQFQNNGVVDDSQLPKDRFSAERLKGVDSTLKIQPAKLEDSAVYLCASSRSPTGGGSPLHFGNGTRLTVT.

The rearrangement links TRBV30 to TRBJ2-7, with no clear D. The germline V and J ends were trimmed by 2 bases and 6 bases, with 14 bases remaining between them. The CDR3 has 13 residues. CDR1 is GTSNPN and CDR2 is SVGIG in the germline V gene (reference sequence). The chain's CDR3 is CAWSPPDLSEQYF. In DNA form, the CDR3 reads TGTGCCTGGAGTCCCCCGGACCTGTCCGAGCAGTACTTC.

This clonotype was picked up a small number of times. The chain combines TRBV4-1 with TRBJ2-3; 9 bases are shared with TRBD1. This CDR3 contains 16 residues. Germline V gene data show CDR1 as MGHRA and CDR2 as YSYEKL. Trimming removed 6 bases from V and 6 bases from J; junction bases left unmatched: 13. The CDR3 region has the DNA TGCGCCAGCAGGAGAACCCCGGACAGGGGCCCCGATACGCAGTATTTT. It is translated as CASRRTPDRGPDTQYF.

J is TRBJ2-7 and V is TRBV6-1; unclear D gene. Germline CDR1 is MNHNS and CDR2 is SASEGT. Trimming stripped 4 bases from V and 0 bases from J, with 7 bases between. This CDR3 has 13 residues. The CDR3 sequence: CASSVTISYEQYF. CDR3 nucleotides: TGTGCCAGCAGTGTGACAATCTCCTACGAGCAGTACTTC.

Of note for this clonotype: One junction end does not reproduce the germline sequence, and a read error may be involved. This chain links TRBV7-2 with TRBJ2-4; D could derive from TRBD1 or TRBD2 (5 bases each). This CDR3 has 16 residues. Germline assignment: CDR1 SGHTA and CDR2 FQGNSA. The CDR3 here is CASSLAIEGDQNIQYF. The CDR3 nucleotides are TGTGCCAGCAGCTTAGCGATCGAAGGGGACCAAAACATTCAGTATTTC.

This clonotype was observed a single time. The chain links TRBV30 to TRBJ2-1, with TRBD2 matching 7 bases. This CDR3 is 14 amino acids long. CDR1 and CDR2 (germline): GTSNPN, SVGIG (reference sequence). Losses at the gene ends were 2 bases for V and 7 bases for J; bases not matched to a gene: 8. CDR3 sequence reads: CAWSLAGGLNEQFF. The CDR3 nucleotides read TGTGCCTGGAGTTTAGCGGGTGGCTTGAATGAGCAGTTCTTC.

The V and J genes are TRBV7-9 and TRBJ2-1; TRBD2 matches 9 bases. The germline gives CDR1 SEHNR, CDR2 FQNEAQ (reference sequence). CDR3 size: 15 residues. The junction had 11 bases not matched to a gene; V was cut back by 6 bases and J by 8 bases. The CDR3 is CASSWGLASGDEQFF. For the CDR3, the DNA is TGTGCCAGCAGTTGGGGACTAGCCAGTGGAGATGAGCAGTTCTTC. The whole variable domain, filled in from reference TRBV7-9 and TRBJ2-1, reads DTGVSQNPRHKITKRGQNVTFRCDPISEHNRLYWYRQTLGQGPEFLTYFQNEAQLEKSRLLSDRFSAERPKGSFSTLEIQRTEQGDSAMYLCASSWGLASGDEQFFGPGTRLTVL.

The chain links TRBV20-1 to TRBJ2-1; no firm D call. The ends were cut back, 1 base at V and 2 bases at J, with 9 bases in the middle. Germline V gives CDR1 DFQATT, CDR2 SNEGSKA (reference sequence). This CDR3 has 14 amino acids. CDR3 sequence: CSARGIKAYNEQFF. The CDR3 DNA reads TGCAGTGCTAGAGGTATTAAAGCCTACAATGAGCAGTTCTTC.

This clonotype was seen a handful of times. This chain connects TRBV4-1 to TRBJ2-7, with unresolved D. CDR1 MGHRA and CDR2 YSYEKL come from the germline V gene. Trimming shortened V by 0 bases and J by 4 bases, and 10 bases separated the two germline ends. The CDR3 length is 14 residues. In DNA, the CDR3 is TGCGCCAGCAGCCAAGATGTACAGAATTACGAGCAGTACTTC. This translates into CASSQDVQNYEQYF.

This clonotype came up a few times. This rearrangement joins TRBV15 to TRBJ2-1; D is ambiguous. V lost 4 bases and J lost 2, with 12 bases in between. From germline, CDR1 is LNHNV and CDR2 YYDKDF (reference sequence). This CDR3 is 15 amino acids long. CDR3 amino acids: CATSTRVATYNEQFF. The DNA for the CDR3 is TGTGCCACCAGCACCCGGGTAGCCACCTACAATGAGCAGTTCTTC.

This clonotype was detected only a few times. The chain couples TRBV7-2 to TRBJ1-3; tentative D call: TRBD1 (5 bases). Germline CDR1 reads SGHTA; CDR2 reads FQGNSA. The CDR3 contains 15 residues. V lost 2 bases and J lost 2, with 10 bases in between. CDR3 in DNA: TGTGCCAGCAGCTTATCTGCGGGGGCTGGAAACACCATATATTTT. Amino acid sequence: CASSLSAGAGNTIYF.

J is TRBJ1-1 and V is TRBV11-2; the match to TRBD1 covers 12 bases. The J segment lost 4 bases and the V segment lost 5 bases, leaving 8 bases of the junction unmatched. The CDR3 contains 16 residues. CDR1 is SGHAT, CDR2 FQNNGV, per germline. The CDR3 reads CASSTPGQGAGTEAFF. The CDR3 bases are TGTGCCAGCAGCACACCGGGACAGGGGGCGGGCACTGAAGCTTTCTTT.

The chain combines TRBV3-1 with TRBJ1-2; unclear D gene. Trimming shortened V by 5 bases and J by 1 base, and 8 bases separated the two germline ends. The CDR3 is 13 amino acids. Germline V lookup: CDR1 LGHDT, CDR2 YNNKEL (reference sequence). The CDR3 nucleotides are TGTGCCAGCAGCTTACAGCGTAACTATGGCTACACCTTC. Its translation is CASSLQRNYGYTF.

The rearrangement joins TRBV4-1 to TRBJ2-7; no clear D gene. Looked up from germline, CDR1 is MGHRA and CDR2 is YSYEKL. Trimming removed 1 base from V and 4 bases from J, with 8 bases in between. The CDR3 covers 13 residues. The CDR3 sequence: CASSQATTYEQYF. CDR3 in DNA: TGCGCCAGCAGCCAAGCCACCACATACGAGCAGTACTTC.

The J gene is TRBJ2-5, the V gene TRBV20-1; TRBD2 agrees at 8 bases. Per the germline V gene, CDR1 is DFQATT and CDR2 is SNEGSKA (reference sequence). The CDR3 has 12 amino acids. V lost 6 bases and J lost 4; bases outside the gene matches: 4. CDR3 bases: TGCAGTGCCTCACTAGCGGTAGAGACCCAGTACTTC. Translating it yields CSASLAVETQYF.

The chain has TRBV14 and TRBJ2-7, with a tentative D call TRBD2 (5 bases). This CDR3 has 15 amino acids. Between the trimmed V and J ends, which lost 4 bases and 7 bases, there was a span of 20 bases. CDR1 SGHDN and CDR2 FVKESK come from the germline V gene. The CDR3 loop is CASSPGLGKNNEQYF. CDR3 coding DNA: TGTGCCAGCAGCCCCGGACTGGGGAAGAACAATGAGCAGTACTTC. Full variable domain (outside the CDR3, taken from reference TRBV14 and TRBJ2-7): EAGVTQFPSHSVIEKGQTVTLRCDPISGHDNLYWYRRVMGKEIKFLLHFVKESKQDESGMPNNRFLAERTGGTYSTLKVQPAELEDSGVYFCASSPGLGKNNEQYFGPGTRLTVT.